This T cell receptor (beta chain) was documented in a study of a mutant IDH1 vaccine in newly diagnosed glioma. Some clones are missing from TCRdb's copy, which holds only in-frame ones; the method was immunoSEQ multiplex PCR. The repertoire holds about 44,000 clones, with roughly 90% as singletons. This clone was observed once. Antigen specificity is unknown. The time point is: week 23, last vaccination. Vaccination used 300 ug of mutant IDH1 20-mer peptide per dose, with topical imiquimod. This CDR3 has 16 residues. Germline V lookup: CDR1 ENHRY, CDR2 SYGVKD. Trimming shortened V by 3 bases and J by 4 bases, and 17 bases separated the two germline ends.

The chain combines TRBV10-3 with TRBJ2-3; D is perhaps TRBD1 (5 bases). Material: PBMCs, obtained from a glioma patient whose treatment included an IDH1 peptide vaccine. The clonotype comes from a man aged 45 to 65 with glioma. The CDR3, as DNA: TGTGCCATCAGTGACCAGGGATATGGTCCCTCAGATACGCAGTATTTT. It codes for CAISDQGYGPSDTQYF.